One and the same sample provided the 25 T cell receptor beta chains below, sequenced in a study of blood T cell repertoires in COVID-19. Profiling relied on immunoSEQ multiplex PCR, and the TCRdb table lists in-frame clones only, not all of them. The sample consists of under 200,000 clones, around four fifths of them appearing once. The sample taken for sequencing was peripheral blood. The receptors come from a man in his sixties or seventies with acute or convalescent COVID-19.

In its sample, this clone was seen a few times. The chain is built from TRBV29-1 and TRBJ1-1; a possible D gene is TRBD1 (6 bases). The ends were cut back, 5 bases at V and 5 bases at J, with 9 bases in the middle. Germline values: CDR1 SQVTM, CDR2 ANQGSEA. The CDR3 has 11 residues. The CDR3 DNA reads TGCAGCGTTAAGGGGGAGACTGAAGCTTTCTTT. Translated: CSVKGETEAFF. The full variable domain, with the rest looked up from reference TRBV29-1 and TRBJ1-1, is SAVISQKPSRDICQRGTSLTIQCQVDSQVTMMFWYRQQPGQSLTLIATANQGSEATYESGFVIDKFPISRPNLTFSTLTVSNMSPEDSSIYLCSVKGETEAFFGQGTRLTVV.

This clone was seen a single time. The CDR3 DNA sequence: TGCGCCAGCAGCCATGAAACAGGGGTAACTGAAGCTTTCTTT. The encoded protein is CASSHETGVTEAFF. This sequence joins TRBV5-1 and TRBJ1-1; 7 bases are a match to TRBD1. The V and J ends lost 4 bases and 5 bases, in that order; junction bases with no gene match: 8. The CDR3 contains 14 residues. Germline loops: CDR1 SGHRS, CDR2 YFSETQ.

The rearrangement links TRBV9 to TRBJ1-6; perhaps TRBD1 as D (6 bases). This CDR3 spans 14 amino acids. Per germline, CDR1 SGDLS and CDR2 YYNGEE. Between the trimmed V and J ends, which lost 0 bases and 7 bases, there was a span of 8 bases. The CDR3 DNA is TGTGCCAGCAGCGTAGGACAGGAAAATTCACCCCTCCACTTT. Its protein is CASSVGQENSPLHF.

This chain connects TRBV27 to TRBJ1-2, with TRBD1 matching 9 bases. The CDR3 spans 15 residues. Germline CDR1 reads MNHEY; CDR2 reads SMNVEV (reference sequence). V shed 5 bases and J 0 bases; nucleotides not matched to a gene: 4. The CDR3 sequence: CASSMTGGPNYGYTF. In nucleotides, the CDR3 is TGTGCCAGCAGTATGACAGGGGGGCCTAACTATGGCTACACCTTC.

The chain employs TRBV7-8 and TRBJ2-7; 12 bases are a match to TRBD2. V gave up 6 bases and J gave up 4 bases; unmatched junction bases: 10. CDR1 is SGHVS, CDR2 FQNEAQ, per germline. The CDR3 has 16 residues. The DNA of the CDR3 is TGTGCCAGCAGTCCTCGTCCCGGGACTAGCGGGTACGAGCAGTACTTC. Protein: CASSPRPGTSGYEQYF.

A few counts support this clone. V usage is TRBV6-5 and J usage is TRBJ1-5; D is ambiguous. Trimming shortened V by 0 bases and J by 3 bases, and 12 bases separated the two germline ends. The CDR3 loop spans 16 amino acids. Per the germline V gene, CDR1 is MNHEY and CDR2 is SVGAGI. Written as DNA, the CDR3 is TGTGCCAGCAGTTACTCGATGTCGAGTTTCAATCAGCCCCAGCATTTT. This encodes CASSYSMSSFNQPQHF.

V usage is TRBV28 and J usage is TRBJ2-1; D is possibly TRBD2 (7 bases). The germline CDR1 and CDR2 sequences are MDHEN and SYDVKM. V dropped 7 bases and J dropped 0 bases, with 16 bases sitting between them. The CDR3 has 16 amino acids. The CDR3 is CASKGEGRGSYNEQFF. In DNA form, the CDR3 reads TGTGCCAGCAAGGGGGAGGGTAGGGGCTCCTACAATGAGCAGTTCTTC.

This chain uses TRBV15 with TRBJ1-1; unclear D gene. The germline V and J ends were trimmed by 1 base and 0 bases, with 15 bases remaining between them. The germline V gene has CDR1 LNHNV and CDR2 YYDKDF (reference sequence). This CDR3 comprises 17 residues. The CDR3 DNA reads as TGTGCCACCAGCAGAGCAAACGGTCCCATCATGAACACTGAAGCTTTCTTT. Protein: CATSRANGPIMNTEAFF.

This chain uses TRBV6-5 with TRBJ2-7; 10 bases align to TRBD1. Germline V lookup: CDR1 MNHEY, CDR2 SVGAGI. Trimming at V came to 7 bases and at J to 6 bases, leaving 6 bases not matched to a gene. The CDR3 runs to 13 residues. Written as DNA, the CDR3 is TGTGCCAGCACCGGACAGGGGGGTGCCGAGCAGTACTTC. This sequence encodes CASTGQGGAEQYF.

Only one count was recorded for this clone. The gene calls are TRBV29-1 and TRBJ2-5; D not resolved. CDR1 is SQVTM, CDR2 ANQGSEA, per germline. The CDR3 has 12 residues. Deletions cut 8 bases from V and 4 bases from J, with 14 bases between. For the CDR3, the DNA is TGCAGCTCCGAGGCCTCCATAGAGACCCAGTACTTC. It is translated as CSSEASIETQYF.

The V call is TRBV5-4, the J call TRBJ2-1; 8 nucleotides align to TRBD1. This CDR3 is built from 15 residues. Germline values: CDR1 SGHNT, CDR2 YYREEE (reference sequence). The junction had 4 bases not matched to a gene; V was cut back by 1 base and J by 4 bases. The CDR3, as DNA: TGTGCCAGCAGCTTGAGGCAGGGGGCGTACAATGAGCAGTTCTTC. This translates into CASSLRQGAYNEQFF. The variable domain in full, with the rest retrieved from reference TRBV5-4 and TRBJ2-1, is ETGVTQSPTHLIKTRGQQVTLRCSSQSGHNTVSWYQQALGQGPQFIFQYYREEENGRGNFPPRFSGLQFPNYSSELNVNALELDDSALYLCASSLRQGAYNEQFFGPGTRLTVL.

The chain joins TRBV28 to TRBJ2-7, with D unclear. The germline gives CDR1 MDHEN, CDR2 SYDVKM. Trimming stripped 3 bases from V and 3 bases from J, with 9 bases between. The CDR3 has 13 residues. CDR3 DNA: TGTGCCAGCAGTTTCCTAGGCGGCTACGAGCAGTACTTC. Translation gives CASSFLGGYEQYF.

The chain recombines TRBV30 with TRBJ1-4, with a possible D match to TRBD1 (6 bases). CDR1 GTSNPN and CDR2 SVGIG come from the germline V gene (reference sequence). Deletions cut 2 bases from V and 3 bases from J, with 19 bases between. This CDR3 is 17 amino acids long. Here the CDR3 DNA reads TGTGCCTGGAGTTCCCCTATGTCGCAGGGGCCTAATGAAAAACTGTTTTTT. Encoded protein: CAWSSPMSQGPNEKLFF.

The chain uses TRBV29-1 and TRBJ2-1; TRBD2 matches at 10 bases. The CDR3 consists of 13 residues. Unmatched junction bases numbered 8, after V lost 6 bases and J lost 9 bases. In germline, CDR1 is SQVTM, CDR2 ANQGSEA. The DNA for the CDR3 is TGCAGCGTCCTCCTAGCGGGAGTGGGTGAGCAGTTCTTC. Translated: CSVLLAGVGEQFF.

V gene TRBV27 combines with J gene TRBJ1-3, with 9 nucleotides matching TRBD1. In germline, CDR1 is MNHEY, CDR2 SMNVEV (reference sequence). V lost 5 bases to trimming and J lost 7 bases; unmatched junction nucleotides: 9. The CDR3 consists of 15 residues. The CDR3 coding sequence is TGTGCCAGCAGTCCCATAACAGGGGGCCGGAACACCATATATTTT. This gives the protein CASSPITGGRNTIYF.

This chain's CDR3 is CASSVELAGAVGTGELFF. Here the CDR3 DNA reads TGTGCCAGCAGCGTAGAACTAGCGGGGGCCGTAGGCACCGGGGAGCTGTTTTTT. This chain joins TRBV9 and TRBJ2-2; 11 positions match TRBD2. The CDR3 spans 18 residues. Germline-derived CDR1 and CDR2 are SGDLS and YYNGEE. Trimming took 0 bases from V and 4 from J; bases not matched to a gene: 8.

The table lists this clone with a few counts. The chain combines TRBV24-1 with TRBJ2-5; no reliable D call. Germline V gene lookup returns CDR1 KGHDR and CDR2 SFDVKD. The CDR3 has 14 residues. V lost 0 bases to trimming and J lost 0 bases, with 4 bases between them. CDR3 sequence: CATSDLTDQETQYF. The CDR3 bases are TGTGCCACCAGTGATTTGACGGACCAAGAGACCCAGTACTTC.

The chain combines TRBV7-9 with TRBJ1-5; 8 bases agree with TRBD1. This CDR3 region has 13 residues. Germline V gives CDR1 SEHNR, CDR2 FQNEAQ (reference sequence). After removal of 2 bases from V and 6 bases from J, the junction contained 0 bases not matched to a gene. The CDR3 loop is CASSLTGGQPQHF. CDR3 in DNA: TGTGCCAGCAGCTTAACAGGGGGTCAGCCCCAGCATTTT.

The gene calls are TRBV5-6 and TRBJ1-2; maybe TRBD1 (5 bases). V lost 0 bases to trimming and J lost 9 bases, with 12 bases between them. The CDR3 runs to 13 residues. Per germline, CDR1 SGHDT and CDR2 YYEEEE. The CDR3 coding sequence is TGTGCCAGCAGCTTGGCGGGGGAGAGTAGCTACACCTTC. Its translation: CASSLAGESSYTF. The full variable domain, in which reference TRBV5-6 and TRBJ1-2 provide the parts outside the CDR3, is DAGVTQSPTHLIKTRGQQVTLRCSPKSGHDTVSWYQQALGQGPQFIFQYYEEEERQRGNFPDRFSGHQFPNYSSELNVNALLLGDSALYLCASSLAGESSYTFGSGTRLTVV.

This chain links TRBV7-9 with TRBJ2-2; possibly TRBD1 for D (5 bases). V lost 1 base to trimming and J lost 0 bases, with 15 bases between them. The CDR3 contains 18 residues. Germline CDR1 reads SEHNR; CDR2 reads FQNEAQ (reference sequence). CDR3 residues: CASSLETQGLANTGELFF. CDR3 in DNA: TGTGCCAGCAGCTTAGAGACTCAGGGATTGGCGAACACCGGGGAGCTGTTTTTT. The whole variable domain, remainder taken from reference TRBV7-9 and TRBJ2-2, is DTGVSQNPRHKITKRGQNVTFRCDPISEHNRLYWYRQTLGQGPEFLTYFQNEAQLEKSRLLSDRFSAERPKGSFSTLEIQRTEQGDSAMYLCASSLETQGLANTGELFFGEGSRLTVL.

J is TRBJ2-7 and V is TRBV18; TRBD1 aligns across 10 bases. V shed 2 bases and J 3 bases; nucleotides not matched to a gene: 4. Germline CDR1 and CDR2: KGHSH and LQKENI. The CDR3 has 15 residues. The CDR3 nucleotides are TGTGCCAGCTCACCAGGGACAGGGGCCTACTACGAGCAGTACTTC. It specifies CASSPGTGAYYEQYF.

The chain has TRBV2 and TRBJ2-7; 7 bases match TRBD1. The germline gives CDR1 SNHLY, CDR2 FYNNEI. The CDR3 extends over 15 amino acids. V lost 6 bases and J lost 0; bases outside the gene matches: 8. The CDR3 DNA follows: TGTGCCAGCAGACGAGGGACAGACAGCTCCTACGAGCAGTACTTC. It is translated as CASRRGTDSSYEQYF.

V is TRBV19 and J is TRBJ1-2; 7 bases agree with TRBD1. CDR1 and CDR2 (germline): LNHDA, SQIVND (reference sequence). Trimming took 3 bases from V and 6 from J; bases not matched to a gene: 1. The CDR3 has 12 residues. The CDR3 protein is CASSIDRDGYTF. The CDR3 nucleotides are TGTGCCAGTAGTATTGACAGGGATGGCTACACCTTC.

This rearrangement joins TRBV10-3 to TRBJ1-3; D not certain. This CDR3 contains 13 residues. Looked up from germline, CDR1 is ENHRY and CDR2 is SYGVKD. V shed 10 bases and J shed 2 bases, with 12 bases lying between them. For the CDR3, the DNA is TGTGCCACCCTTGGGGAGGCTGGAAACACCATATATTTT. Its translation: CATLGEAGNTIYF.

CDR3 loop: CASSPDREDYGYTF. CDR3 sequence (DNA): TGTGCCAGCAGCCCGGACAGGGAAGACTATGGCTACACCTTC. The chain recombines TRBV5-6 with TRBJ1-2; TRBD1 agrees at 8 bases. CDR3 length: 14 amino acids. The germline gives CDR1 SGHDT, CDR2 YYEEEE. V shed 4 bases and J 3 bases; nucleotides not matched to a gene: 5.